The 8 T cell receptor beta chains in this list originate from one sample, sequenced in a study of blood T cell repertoires in COVID-19. Assay used: immunoSEQ multiplex PCR; TCRdb lists only in-frame clones, some missing. The sample contains over 100,000 clones, less than 90% of which appear only once. What was sequenced was peripheral blood. These receptors originate from a man aged 80 or over with acute or convalescent COVID-19.

V gene TRBV5-1 combines with J gene TRBJ2-3, with 13 bases identical to TRBD2. J lost 0 bases, V lost 1 base, and 8 bases had no gene match. The CDR3 sequence is 19 residues long. Germline V gene lookup returns CDR1 SGHRS and CDR2 YFSETQ. The CDR3: CASSLKWTSGGPSTDTQYF. The CDR3 DNA follows: TGCGCCAGCAGCTTGAAATGGACTAGCGGGGGCCCTAGCACAGATACGCAGTATTTT.

The chain employs TRBV10-3 and TRBJ1-1; 7 positions agree with TRBD1. Germline CDR1 and CDR2: ENHRY and SYGVKD. The CDR3 covers 13 residues. Unmatched junction bases numbered 4, after V lost 6 bases and J lost 3 bases. The CDR3 sequence is CAISYTGDTEAFF. The CDR3 DNA sequence: TGTGCCATCAGCTACACAGGGGACACTGAAGCTTTCTTT.

The chain employs TRBV6-5 and TRBJ2-1, with D maybe TRBD2 (6 bases). Trimming left V 0 bases short and J 11 bases short, with 14 bases between. Per the germline V gene, CDR1 is MNHEY and CDR2 is SVGAGI. CDR3 size: 14 residues. In DNA, the CDR3 is TGTGCCAGCAGTTACTCGGGGGGAGATAAGAAGCAGTTCTTC. Its translation: CASSYSGGDKKQFF.

The V and J genes are TRBV7-3 and TRBJ2-3; 15 bases align to TRBD2. Germline V gives CDR1 SGHTA, CDR2 FQGTGA. After removal of 4 bases from V and 1 base from J, the junction contained 6 bases not matched to a gene. This CDR3 comprises 18 residues. The CDR3 loop is CASSSGLAGGLGTDTQYF. The CDR3 coding sequence is TGTGCCAGCAGCTCAGGACTAGCGGGGGGGCTTGGCACAGATACGCAGTATTTT.

This chain links TRBV11-2 with TRBJ2-1; 7 positions agree with TRBD2. The V gene end was trimmed by 2 bases and the J gene end by 6 bases; junction bases not matched to a gene: 13. The CDR3 spans 17 residues. Germline V gene data show CDR1 as SGHAT and CDR2 as FQNNGV. This CDR3 is CASSLSVGEGGGNEQFF. CDR3 sequence (DNA): TGTGCCAGCAGCTTAAGTGTCGGGGAGGGCGGGGGCAATGAGCAGTTCTTC.

The chain carries TRBV13 and TRBJ1-1, with TRBD1 identical over 7 bases. The CDR3 is made up of 17 amino acids. V trimming: 3 bases; J trimming: 1 base; junction bases outside the gene matches: 11. Germline V gene sequence: CDR1 PRHDT, CDR2 FYEKMQ (reference sequence). CDR3 sequence reads: CASSLDIQGPANTEAFF. In DNA, the CDR3 is TGTGCCAGCAGCTTGGATATACAGGGGCCGGCGAACACTGAAGCTTTCTTT.

CDR3 sequence: CASSLFLLGAGANSPLHF. DNA for the CDR3: TGTGCCAGCAGCTTATTTCTTTTGGGGGCAGGGGCCAATTCACCCCTCCACTTT. The genes are TRBV11-2 and TRBJ1-6, with D perhaps TRBD1 (6 bases). V was shortened by 2 bases and J by 7 bases, with 21 bases between the two germline ends. There are 18 residues in the CDR3. CDR1 SGHAT and CDR2 FQNNGV come from the germline V gene.

The chain has TRBV2 and TRBJ2-3; maybe TRBD2 (7 bases). The CDR3 consists of 16 residues. The V end lost 4 bases, the J end lost 0 bases, and 14 bases lay between the germline ends. Germline V gene sequence: CDR1 SNHLY, CDR2 FYNNEI. CDR3 nucleotide sequence: TGTGCCAGCAGTGTGAGGGGGGGGACTAGCACAGATACGCAGTATTTT. Translating gives CASSVRGGTSTDTQYF.